One and the same sample provided the 21 T cell receptor beta chains below, sequenced in a study of T cells after yellow fever vaccination. TCRdb re-derived calls from the 5' RACE reads in MiXCR, one entry per CDR3 protein. The sample includes 200,000 to 300,000 distinct CDR3 sequences, more than 3.5% of them seen just once. This material consisted of PBMCs, taken 15 days after the yellow fever booster vaccination. These receptor sequences come from a man younger than 30 who received the YFV17D yellow fever vaccine.

This clonotype was found many times. This rearrangement joins TRBV20-1 to TRBJ2-2; TRBD2 aligns across 7 bases. V trimming: 0 bases; J trimming: 1 base; junction bases outside the gene matches: 5. The CDR3 is 16 amino acids. Germline V gene sequence: CDR1 DFQATT, CDR2 SNEGSKA (reference sequence). The CDR3 DNA is TGCAGTGCTAGAGATCCGCGCGGGGGGAACACCGGGGAGCTGTTTTTT. It codes for CSARDPRGGNTGELFF.

This clonotype came up many times. The chain joins TRBV7-9 to TRBJ2-1, with 8 bases lining up with TRBD2. Per germline, CDR1 SEHNR and CDR2 FQNEAQ (reference sequence). The CDR3 consists of 15 residues. Unmatched junction bases numbered 9, after V lost 6 bases and J lost 5 bases. The CDR3 nucleotides read TGTGCCAGCAGAACCTCGGCGGGGGGTAACAATGAGCAGTTCTTC. Protein: CASRTSAGGNNEQFF.

The CDR3 region has the DNA TGTGCCAGCAAACCACAGGGATACTATGGCTACACCTTC. Its translation: CASKPQGYYGYTF. The gene calls are TRBV2 and TRBJ1-2, with TRBD1 as a possible D gene (6 bases). CDR1 is SNHLY and CDR2 is FYNNEI in the germline V gene. Trimming took 7 bases from V and 3 from J, leaving 12 bases between them. The CDR3 is 13 amino acids.

This clonotype was observed many times. V and J are TRBV5-1 and TRBJ2-1; 7 nucleotides line up with TRBD2. CDR3 length equals 16 residues. From germline, CDR1 is SGHRS and CDR2 YFSETQ. The ends lost 4 bases at V and 3 bases at J; junction bases unmatched: 10. CDR3 coding DNA: TGCGCCAGCAGCCACAGCGGACTAGGAGGCTACAATGAGCAGTTCTTC. It codes for CASSHSGLGGYNEQFF.

This clonotype was recorded many times. The chain couples TRBV7-2 to TRBJ1-5, with D uncertain. Trimming stripped 6 bases from V and 9 bases from J, with 12 bases between. In germline, CDR1 is SGHTA, CDR2 FQGNSA. The CDR3 runs to 12 residues. The CDR3 loop is CASSHPGGPQHF. CDR3 nucleotide sequence: TGTGCCAGCAGTCACCCAGGAGGGCCCCAGCATTTT.

This clonotype was counted ten times or more. CDR3 nucleotide sequence: TGTGCCAGCAGCCGGACAGGGGGCTTGGATACGCAGTATTTT. It codes for CASSRTGGLDTQYF. The chain links TRBV5-6 to TRBJ2-3; 11 bases match TRBD1. The CDR3 covers 14 residues. V lost 4 bases, J lost 6 bases, and 4 bases stayed unmatched. The germline V gene encodes CDR1 SGHDT and CDR2 YYEEEE.

This clonotype was seen repeatedly, ten times or more. This chain joins TRBV6-5 and TRBJ2-7, with TRBD2 as a possible D gene (6 bases). CDR3 size: 13 residues. Trimming took 4 bases from V and 7 from J, leaving 14 bases between them. Germline loops: CDR1 MNHEY, CDR2 SVGAGI. The CDR3 bases are TGTGCCAGCAGTTCCGCAGGGACTGGTGAGCAGTACGTC. It encodes CASSSAGTGEQYV.

This clonotype was seen at least ten times. The genes are TRBV7-2 and TRBJ2-1, with 7 bases lining up with TRBD1. The ends lost 8 bases at V and 0 bases at J; junction bases unmatched: 7. Germline CDR1 reads SGHTA; CDR2 reads FQGNSA. This CDR3 contains 15 residues. The CDR3 region has the DNA TGTGCCAGCCAAGGCAGGGGGAGCTCCTACAATGAGCAGTTCTTC. This codes for CASQGRGSSYNEQFF. Filled out from reference TRBV7-2 and TRBJ2-1, the complete variable domain reads GAGVSQSPSNKVTEKGKDVELRCDPISGHTALYWYRQSLGQGLEFLIYFQGNSAPDKSGLPSDRFSAERTGGSVSTLTIQRTQQEDSAVYLCASQGRGSSYNEQFFGPGTRLTVL.

The table lists this clonotype with many counts. An end of the junction does not agree with germline; a read error may underlie this. V is TRBV7-2 and J is TRBJ2-7; TRBD2 might be the D (6 bases). The CDR3 is made up of 14 amino acids. Germline CDR1 SGHTA, CDR2 FQGNSA. CDR3 amino acids: CASSLGRAGTAQYF. CDR3 DNA: TGTGCCAGCAGTTTAGGGCGCGCGGGGACCGCGCAGTACTTC.

This clonotype occurred many times. The chain couples TRBV5-1 to TRBJ1-1; D is uncertain. V was shortened by 3 bases and J by 5 bases, with 11 bases between the two germline ends. Germline V gene lookup returns CDR1 SGHRS and CDR2 YFSETQ. The CDR3 extends over 13 amino acids. The CDR3 spells CASSSRFVTEAFF. The CDR3 DNA sequence: TGCGCCAGCAGCTCCCGATTCGTGACTGAAGCTTTCTTT.

This clonotype has a count of ten or more. This rearrangement joins TRBV5-1 to TRBJ1-1; 7 positions match TRBD1. Trimming removed 3 bases from V and 0 bases from J; junction bases left unmatched: 5. The V gene's germline CDR1 is SGHRS and CDR2 YFSETQ. CDR3 length: 15 amino acids. This CDR3 reads CASSSGQTMNTEAFF. The CDR3 nucleotides are TGCGCCAGCAGCTCGGGACAGACCATGAACACTGAAGCTTTCTTT.

This clonotype was picked up many times. The chain joins TRBV7-9 to TRBJ1-5; D might be TRBD1 (5 bases). CDR1 SEHNR and CDR2 FQNEAQ come from the germline V gene (reference sequence). The CDR3 is 16 residues long. Between the trimmed V and J ends, which lost 0 bases and 0 bases, there was a span of 9 bases. CDR3 loop: CASSLAGTDSNQPQHF. CDR3 in DNA: TGTGCCAGCAGCTTAGCAGGGACGGATAGCAATCAGCCCCAGCATTTT. Complete variable domain (other parts from reference TRBV7-9 and TRBJ1-5): DTGVSQNPRHKITKRGQNVTFRCDPISEHNRLYWYRQTLGQGPEFLTYFQNEAQLEKSRLLSDRFSAERPKGSFSTLEIQRTEQGDSAMYLCASSLAGTDSNQPQHFGDGTRLSIL.

This clonotype has a count of ten or more. The CDR3, as DNA: TGTGCCAGCAGCTTACGTCAGGGGATCACAGATACGCAGTATTTT. Encoded protein: CASSLRQGITDTQYF. This rearrangement joins TRBV7-9 to TRBJ2-3; a weak D match, TRBD1 (6 bases). The CDR3 consists of 15 residues. V was trimmed by 2 bases and J by 2 bases, leaving 11 bases between them. The V gene's germline CDR1 is SEHNR and CDR2 FQNEAQ (reference sequence).

V usage is TRBV7-9 and J usage is TRBJ1-1, with TRBD1 identical over 8 bases. The CDR3 has 14 amino acids. The germline gives CDR1 SEHNR, CDR2 FQNEAQ (reference sequence). The J segment lost 5 bases and the V segment lost 3 bases, leaving 5 bases of the junction unmatched. Here the CDR3 DNA reads TGTGCCAGCAGCTTTCAACAGGGGGGGACTGAAGCTTTCTTT. This translates into CASSFQQGGTEAFF. Combining the CDR3 with reference TRBV7-9 and TRBJ1-1 gives the whole variable domain DTGVSQNPRHKITKRGQNVTFRCDPISEHNRLYWYRQTLGQGPEFLTYFQNEAQLEKSRLLSDRFSAERPKGSFSTLEIQRTEQGDSAMYLCASSFQQGGTEAFFGQGTRLTVV.

This clonotype was observed many times. The V and J genes are TRBV5-1 and TRBJ2-1, with 8 bases matching TRBD2. Germline CDR1 and CDR2: SGHRS and YFSETQ. Germline trimming cut 0 bases from V and 6 bases from J; bases unmatched to any gene: 8. The CDR3 runs to 16 residues. The CDR3 bases are TGCGCCAGCAGCTTGGTATTTTTCGGGACTAGCAATGAGCAGTTCTTC. Amino acid sequence: CASSLVFFGTSNEQFF.

There are many counts of this clonotype. The V gene is TRBV12-3 or TRBV12-4, the J gene TRBJ2-2; 9 bases are shared with TRBD1. J lost 2 bases, V lost 7 bases, and 5 bases had no gene match. This CDR3 is 15 amino acids long. The CDR3 nucleotides read TGTGCCAGCAAGGGACAGGGAAGTAACACCGGGGAGCTGTTTTTT. Residues: CASKGQGSNTGELFF.

The table lists this clonotype with many counts. J is TRBJ2-5 and V is TRBV7-2; no clear D gene. V lost 3 bases and J lost 5, with 19 bases in between. The CDR3 runs to 16 residues. Germline values: CDR1 SGHTA, CDR2 FQGNSA. The CDR3 DNA is TGTGCCAGCAGCTTTAGCCCGGCCTCAAACGGGGAGACCCAGTACTTC. Its protein product is CASSFSPASNGETQYF.

This clonotype was detected many times. The rearrangement links TRBV20-1 to TRBJ1-5; no definite D call. Germline V CDR1 and CDR2: DFQATT, SNEGSKA (reference sequence). This CDR3 is 14 amino acids long. V was trimmed by 5 bases and J by 10 bases, leaving 21 bases between them. The CDR3 loop reads CSAATRIPSSPQHF. The CDR3, as DNA: TGCAGTGCTGCGACTAGAATCCCTAGCAGTCCCCAGCATTTT.

This clonotype appeared many times. This chain uses TRBV2 with TRBJ1-1; the D gene is possibly TRBD1 (5 bases). Trimming took 8 bases from V and 5 from J, leaving 18 bases between them. Germline assignment: CDR1 SNHLY and CDR2 FYNNEI. The CDR3 runs to 14 residues. CDR3 bases: TGTGCCAGCCATCCGCCAGGGAAGAGGACTGAAGCTTTCTTT. It yields the protein CASHPPGKRTEAFF.

This clonotype was detected many times. The gene calls are TRBV4-3 and TRBJ2-1; D remains ambiguous. V gave up 1 base and J gave up 1 base, with 2 bases separating them. CDR1 LGHNA and CDR2 YSLEER come from the germline V gene. The CDR3 totals 13 residues. The CDR3 region has the DNA TGCGCCAGCAGCCAAGGTTCCTACAATGAGCAGTTCTTC. Translating gives CASSQGSYNEQFF.

This clonotype was counted ten times or more. The V gene is TRBV11-2, the J gene TRBJ1-1, with D uncertain. There are 13 residues in the CDR3. V was cut by 8 bases and J by 11 bases, with 21 bases left in between. CDR1 and CDR2 (germline): SGHAT, FQNNGV. CDR3 DNA sequence: TGTGCCAGCGGCATTCAGGAGGCTTTAGGGGCTTTCTTT. Translating gives CASGIQEALGAFF.